This T cell receptor (beta chain) derives from a study of blood T cells in healthy people across ages. Study-level findings and limits: Getting older went along with TCR beta diversity per million T cells dropping roughly linearly.

To note about this clonotype: Its matching antigen is unknown.

CDR3 size: 13 residues. Trimming shortened V by 1 base and J by 3 bases, and 9 bases separated the two germline ends. Germline CDR1 SQVTM, CDR2 ANQGSEA. Next came a second PCR, run for about 7 to 11 cycles, which used a sample-barcoded 5' primer along with a J-beta primer mix. Each sample yielded at least 2.5 million CDR3-containing paired-end reads. From the 5' RACE reads, TCRdb called clonotypes with MiXCR, one entry per CDR3 protein. The top ten hold approximately 19% of the sample, which has 1,100,000 or so distinct CDR3 sequences, less than 50% seen once. Sequences were obtained from blood. The sequence came from a woman aged 55 to 70 in good health. The chain has TRBV29-1 and TRBJ2-5, with a possible D match to TRBD2 (6 bases). The CDR3 spells CSVEGGVKETQYF. The DNA for the CDR3 is TGCAGCGTTGAAGGGGGGGTTAAAGAGACCCAGTACTTC.